This TCR beta chain stems from a study of T cells after yellow fever vaccination. Trimming took 1 base from V and 7 from J, leaving 8 bases between them. This CDR3 has 13 residues. Ten or more counts support this clonotype. TCRdb redid the calling of the 5' RACE reads with MiXCR, one entry per CDR3 protein. The sample includes some 150,000 distinct CDR3 sequences, 9.5% to 12% seen only once; the top ten take 36%. The material sequenced was CD8+ T cells sorted from PBMCs, taken 15 days after the yellow fever booster vaccination. This chain uses TRBV12-3 or TRBV12-4 with TRBJ2-4; D may be TRBD1 (6 bases). This TCR was sampled from a man younger than 30 who received the YFV17D yellow fever vaccine. The CDR3, as DNA: TGTGCCAGCAGTTTAGGGCAGGGGAACATTCAGTACTTC. This codes for CASSLGQGNIQYF.